These T cell receptor beta chains were read from a single sample in a study of PD-1 blockade in classical Hodgkin lymphoma. Only in-frame clones appear in the TCRdb table, and some are missing; sequencing was by immunoSEQ multiplex PCR. This repertoire shows over 10,000 clones, about 94% found once; its top ten account for 20%. Here the sequenced sample was peripheral blood mononuclear cells (PBMCs), taken at baseline. The receptors derive from a human donor with classical Hodgkin lymphoma. Both conserved end residues are part of each CDR3. D genes are given only for firm matches. Clone size, where shown, is once, few, many, or a class for clones that have expanded.

CDR3nt: TGTGCCAGCAGTGCAGGGGGGGAGACCCAGTACTTC
CDR3aa: CASSAGGETQYF
v_gene: TRBV2
abundance: once
j_gene: TRBJ2-5
d_gene: NA
len: 12

CDR3nt: TGTGCCAGCAGCAAAGCTTGGACAGGGGGCACTGAAGCTTTCTTT
CDR3aa: CASSKAWTGGTEAFF
v_gene: TRBV21-1
abundance: NA
j_gene: TRBJ1-1
d_gene: NA
len: 15

CDR3nt: TGCGCCAGCAGCTTGGGTAGGTTCACAGATACGCAGTATTTT
CDR3aa: CASSLGRFTDTQYF
v_gene: TRBV5-1
abundance: NA
j_gene: TRBJ2-3
d_gene: NA
len: 14

CDR3nt: TGTGCCAGCTCACTCGGGGAAGGAAACACCATATATTTT
CDR3aa: CASSLGEGNTIYF
v_gene: TRBV18
abundance: NA
j_gene: TRBJ1-3
d_gene: NA
len: 13

CDR3nt: TGTGCCAGCAGCTTGGGCGCGGGGGCGTATAACGAGCAGTACTTC
CDR3aa: CASSLGAGAYNEQYF
v_gene: TRBV5-6
abundance: NA
j_gene: TRBJ2-7
d_gene: NA
len: 15

CDR3nt: TGTGCCAGCAGCCAGGCACCAGGGATCGAGCAGTACTTC
CDR3aa: CASSQAPGIEQYF
v_gene: TRBV7-6
abundance: NA
j_gene: TRBJ2-7
d_gene: NA
len: 13

CDR3nt: TGTGCCAGCAGTGATAACCTTTACGAGCAGTACTTC
CDR3aa: CASSDNLYEQYF
v_gene: TRBV2
abundance: once
j_gene: TRBJ2-7
d_gene: NA
len: 12

CDR3nt: TGTGCCAGGGATACTTTCGGGGACAGGGAAAAGGGTAATGAAAAACTGTTTTTT
CDR3aa: CARDTFGDREKGNEKLFF
v_gene: TRBV7-3
abundance: NA
j_gene: TRBJ1-4
d_gene: TRBD1
len: 18

CDR3nt: TGTGCCAGCAGTTACGGGTGGGGCTCTGGAAACACCATATATTTT
CDR3aa: CASSYGWGSGNTIYF
v_gene: TRBV6-5
abundance: NA
j_gene: TRBJ1-3
d_gene: NA
len: 15

CDR3nt: TGTGCCAGCTCACCACCAGGACAGACGCCAGCCAAAAACATTCAGTACTTC
CDR3aa: CASSPPGQTPAKNIQYF
v_gene: TRBV18
abundance: NA
j_gene: TRBJ2-4
d_gene: NA
len: 17

CDR3nt: TGTGCCAGTAGTATATGGACTAGCGTCAACAATGAGCAGTTCTTC
CDR3aa: CASSIWTSVNNEQFF
v_gene: TRBV19
abundance: NA
j_gene: TRBJ2-1
d_gene: TRBD2
len: 15

CDR3nt: TGTGCCAGCAGTGAAGGAACAGCCTATGGCTACACCTTC
CDR3aa: CASSEGTAYGYTF
v_gene: TRBV6-1
abundance: NA
j_gene: TRBJ1-2
d_gene: NA
len: 13

CDR3nt: TGTGCCATCAGTGAGGGCCACTCCTACAATGAGCAGTTCTTC
CDR3aa: CAISEGHSYNEQFF
v_gene: TRBV10-3
abundance: NA
j_gene: TRBJ2-1
d_gene: NA
len: 14

CDR3nt: TGTGCCAGCAGCCCATGGGGGATATACACTGAAGCTTTCTTT
CDR3aa: CASSPWGIYTEAFF
v_gene: TRBV5-6
abundance: NA
j_gene: TRBJ1-1
d_gene: NA
len: 14

CDR3nt: TGTGCCAGCAGCCCGGGACTAACCCTTGAAAAACTGTTTTTT
CDR3aa: CASSPGLTLEKLFF
v_gene: TRBV9
abundance: once
j_gene: TRBJ1-4
d_gene: NA
len: 14

CDR3nt: TGTGCCAGCAGCTTAGTCGCAGGCTATGGCTACACCTTC
CDR3aa: CASSLVAGYGYTF
v_gene: TRBV7-8
abundance: few
j_gene: TRBJ1-2
d_gene: NA
len: 13

CDR3nt: TGTGCCAGCAGGGATTCAACTAGCGGGGGAGGAGAGACCCAGTACTTC
CDR3aa: CASRDSTSGGGETQYF
v_gene: TRBV6-6
abundance: NA
j_gene: TRBJ2-5
d_gene: TRBD2
len: 16

CDR3nt: TGTGCCAGCAGTCTTATAGCGGGAGGGAGGGGTGAGCAGTTCTTC
CDR3aa: CASSLIAGGRGEQFF
v_gene: TRBV28
abundance: NA
j_gene: TRBJ2-1
d_gene: TRBD2
len: 15

CDR3nt: TGTGCCAGCAGTTATGGACAGGACGTCGGGGAGCTGTTTTTT
CDR3aa: CASSYGQDVGELFF
v_gene: TRBV27
abundance: NA
j_gene: TRBJ2-2
d_gene: TRBD1
len: 14

CDR3nt: TGCAGCGTCACAAGCAGGGTCGGGGGCTACACCTTC
CDR3aa: CSVTSRVGGYTF
v_gene: TRBV29-1
abundance: NA
j_gene: TRBJ1-2
d_gene: NA
len: 12

CDR3nt: TGTGCCTGGGTCCCTTTTGGGAAAGGGGGGAACACTGAAGCTTTCTTT
CDR3aa: CAWVPFGKGGNTEAFF
v_gene: TRBV30
abundance: once
j_gene: TRBJ1-1
d_gene: NA
len: 16

CDR3nt: TGTGCCAGCTCACCTAGCCTCAATGAGCAGTTCTTC
CDR3aa: CASSPSLNEQFF
v_gene: TRBV18
abundance: NA
j_gene: TRBJ2-1
d_gene: NA
len: 12

CDR3nt: TGTGCCACCAGCAGTCAGAAGGGGGTGACTAATGAAAAACTGTTTTTT
CDR3aa: CATSSQKGVTNEKLFF
v_gene: TRBV15
abundance: once
j_gene: TRBJ1-4
d_gene: NA
len: 16

CDR3nt: TGTGCCAGCAGCAAAGCTCCACAGGGGACCAGTGAGACCCAGTACTTC
CDR3aa: CASSKAPQGTSETQYF
v_gene: TRBV21-1
abundance: NA
j_gene: TRBJ2-5
d_gene: NA
len: 16

CDR3nt: TGTGCCAGCAGATTCATAGCGGGAGGCGAGCAGTACTTC
CDR3aa: CASRFIAGGEQYF
v_gene: TRBV6-6
abundance: NA
j_gene: TRBJ2-7
d_gene: TRBD2
len: 13

CDR3nt: TGCGCCAGCAGCCAAGTCGCGGCGATCCAAGAGACCCAGTACTTC
CDR3aa: CASSQVAAIQETQYF
v_gene: TRBV4-1
abundance: NA
j_gene: TRBJ2-5
d_gene: NA
len: 15

CDR3nt: TGTGCCAGCAGTGCAGTAGGGGACAATCAGCCCCAGCATTTT
CDR3aa: CASSAVGDNQPQHF
v_gene: TRBV2
abundance: few
j_gene: TRBJ1-5
d_gene: NA
len: 14

CDR3nt: TGTGCCAGCAGCTTGGCCTATTTCTACGAGCAGTACTTC
CDR3aa: CASSLAYFYEQYF
v_gene: TRBV5-6
abundance: NA
j_gene: TRBJ2-7
d_gene: NA
len: 13

CDR3nt: TGTGCCAGTAAAAGGACAGGGGGCCCTAAATGGAATCAGCCCCAGCATTTT
CDR3aa: CASKRTGGPKWNQPQHF
v_gene: TRBV19
abundance: NA
j_gene: TRBJ1-5
d_gene: TRBD1
len: 17